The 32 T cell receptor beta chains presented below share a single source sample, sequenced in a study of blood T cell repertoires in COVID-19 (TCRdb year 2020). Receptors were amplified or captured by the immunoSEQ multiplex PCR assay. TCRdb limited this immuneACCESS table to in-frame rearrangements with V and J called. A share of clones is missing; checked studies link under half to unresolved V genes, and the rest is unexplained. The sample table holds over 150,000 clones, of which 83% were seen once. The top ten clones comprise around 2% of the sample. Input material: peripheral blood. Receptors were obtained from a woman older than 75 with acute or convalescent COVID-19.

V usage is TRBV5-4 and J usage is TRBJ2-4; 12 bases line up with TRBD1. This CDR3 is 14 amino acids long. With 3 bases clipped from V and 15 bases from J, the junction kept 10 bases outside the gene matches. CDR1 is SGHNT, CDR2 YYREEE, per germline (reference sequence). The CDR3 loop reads CASSSEGQGAFRYF. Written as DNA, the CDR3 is TGTGCCAGCAGCTCTGAGGGACAGGGGGCCTTTAGGTACTTC.

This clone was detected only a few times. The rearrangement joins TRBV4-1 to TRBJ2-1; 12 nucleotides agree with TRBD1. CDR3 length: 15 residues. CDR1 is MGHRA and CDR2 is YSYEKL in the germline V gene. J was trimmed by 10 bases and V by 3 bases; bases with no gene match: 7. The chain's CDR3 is CASSQVHGTGGEQFF. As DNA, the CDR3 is TGCGCCAGCAGCCAGGTTCACGGGACAGGGGGCGAGCAGTTCTTC.

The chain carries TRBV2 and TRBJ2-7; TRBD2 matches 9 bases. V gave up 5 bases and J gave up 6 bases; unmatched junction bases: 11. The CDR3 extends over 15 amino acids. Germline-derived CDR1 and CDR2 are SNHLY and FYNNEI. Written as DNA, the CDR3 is TGTGCCAGCAGTTCCTATGTAGCGGGAGCGGGCGAGCAGTACTTC. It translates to CASSSYVAGAGEQYF.

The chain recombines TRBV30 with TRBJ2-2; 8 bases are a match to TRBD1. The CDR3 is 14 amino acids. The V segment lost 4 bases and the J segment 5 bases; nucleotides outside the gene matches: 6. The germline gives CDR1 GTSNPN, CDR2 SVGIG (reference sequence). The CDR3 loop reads CAWMWQGATGELFF. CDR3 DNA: TGTGCCTGGATGTGGCAGGGGGCAACCGGGGAGCTGTTTTTT.

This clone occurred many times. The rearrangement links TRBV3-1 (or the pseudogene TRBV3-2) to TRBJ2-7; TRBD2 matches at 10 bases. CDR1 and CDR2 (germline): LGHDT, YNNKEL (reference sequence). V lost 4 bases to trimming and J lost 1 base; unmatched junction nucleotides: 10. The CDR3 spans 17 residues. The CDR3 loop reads CASSLNLGLAASYEQYF. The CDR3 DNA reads TGTGCCAGCAGCCTAAACTTAGGACTAGCGGCTTCCTACGAGCAGTACTTC.

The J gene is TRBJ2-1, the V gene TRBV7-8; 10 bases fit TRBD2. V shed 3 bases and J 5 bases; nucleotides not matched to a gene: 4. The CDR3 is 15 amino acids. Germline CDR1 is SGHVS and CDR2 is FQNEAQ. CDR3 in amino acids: CASSLSGGGNNEQFF. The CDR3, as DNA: TGTGCCAGCAGCTTGAGCGGGGGGGGCAACAATGAGCAGTTCTTC.

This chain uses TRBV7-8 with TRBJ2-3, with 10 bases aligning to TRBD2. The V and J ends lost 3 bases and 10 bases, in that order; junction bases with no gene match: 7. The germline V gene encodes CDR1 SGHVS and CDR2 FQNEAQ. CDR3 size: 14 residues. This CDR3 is CASSFSGGASAQYF. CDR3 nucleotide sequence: TGTGCCAGCAGCTTCAGCGGGGGGGCGTCGGCGCAGTATTTT.

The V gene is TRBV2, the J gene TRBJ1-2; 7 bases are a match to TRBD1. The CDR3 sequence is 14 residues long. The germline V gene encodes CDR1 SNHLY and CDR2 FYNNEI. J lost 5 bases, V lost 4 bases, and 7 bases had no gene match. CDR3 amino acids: CASSVTGMRYGYTF. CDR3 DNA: TGTGCCAGCAGTGTGACAGGGATGCGGTATGGCTACACCTTC. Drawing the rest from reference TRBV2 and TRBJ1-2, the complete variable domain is EPEVTQTPSHQVTQMGQEVILRCVPISNHLYFYWYRQILGQKVEFLVSFYNNEISEKSEIFDDQFSVERPDGSNFTLKIRSTKLEDSAMYFCASSVTGMRYGYTFGSGTRLTVV.

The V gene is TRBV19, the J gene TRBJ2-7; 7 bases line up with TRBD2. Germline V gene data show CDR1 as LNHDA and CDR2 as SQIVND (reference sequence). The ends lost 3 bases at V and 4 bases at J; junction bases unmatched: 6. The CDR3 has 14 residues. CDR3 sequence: CASSIASGSYEQYF. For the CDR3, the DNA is TGTGCCAGTAGTATCGCTAGCGGATCTTACGAGCAGTACTTC.

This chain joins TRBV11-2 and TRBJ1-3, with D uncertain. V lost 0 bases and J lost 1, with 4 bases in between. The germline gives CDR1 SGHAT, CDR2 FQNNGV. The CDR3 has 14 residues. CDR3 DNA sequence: TGTGCCAGCAGCTTAGAACAGTCTGGAAACACCATATATTTT. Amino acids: CASSLEQSGNTIYF.

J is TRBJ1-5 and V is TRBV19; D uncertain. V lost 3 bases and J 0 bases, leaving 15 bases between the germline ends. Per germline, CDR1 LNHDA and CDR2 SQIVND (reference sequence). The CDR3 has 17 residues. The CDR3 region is CASSMMVQANSNQPQHF. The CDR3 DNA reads TGTGCCAGTAGTATGATGGTTCAGGCAAATAGCAATCAGCCCCAGCATTTT.

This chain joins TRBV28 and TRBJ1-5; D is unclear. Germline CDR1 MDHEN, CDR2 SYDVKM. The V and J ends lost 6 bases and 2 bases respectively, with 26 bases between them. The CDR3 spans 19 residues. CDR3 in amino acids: CASRVYWAGTYSGNQPQHF. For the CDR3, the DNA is TGTGCCAGCAGAGTTTACTGGGCAGGAACGTATAGTGGCAATCAGCCCCAGCATTTT. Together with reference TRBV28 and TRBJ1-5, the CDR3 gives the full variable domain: DVKVTQSSRYLVKRTGEKVFLECVQDMDHENMFWYRQDPGLGLRLIYFSYDVKMKEKGDIPEGYSVSREKKERFSLILESASTNQTSMYLCASRVYWAGTYSGNQPQHFGDGTRLSIL.

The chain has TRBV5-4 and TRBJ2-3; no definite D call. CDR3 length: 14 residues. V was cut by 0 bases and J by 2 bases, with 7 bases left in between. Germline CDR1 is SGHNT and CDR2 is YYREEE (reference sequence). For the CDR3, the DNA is TGTGCCAGCAGCTTGGTTAGCTTCACAGATACGCAGTATTTT. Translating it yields CASSLVSFTDTQYF. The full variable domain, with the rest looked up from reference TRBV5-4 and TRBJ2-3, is ETGVTQSPTHLIKTRGQQVTLRCSSQSGHNTVSWYQQALGQGPQFIFQYYREEENGRGNFPPRFSGLQFPNYSSELNVNALELDDSALYLCASSLVSFTDTQYFGPGTRLTVL.

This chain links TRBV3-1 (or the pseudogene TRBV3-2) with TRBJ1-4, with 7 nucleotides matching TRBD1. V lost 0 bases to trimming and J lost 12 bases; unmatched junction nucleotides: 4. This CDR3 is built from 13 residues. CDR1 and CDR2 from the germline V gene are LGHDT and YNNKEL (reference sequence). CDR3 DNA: TGTGCCAGCAGCCAAGATCACACAGGGGAACTGTTTTTT. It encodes CASSQDHTGELFF.

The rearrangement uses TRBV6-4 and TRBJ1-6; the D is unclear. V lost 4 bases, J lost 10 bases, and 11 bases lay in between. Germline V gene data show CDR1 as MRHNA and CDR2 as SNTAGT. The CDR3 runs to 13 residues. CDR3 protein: CASSAGSNSPLHF. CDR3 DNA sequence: TGTGCCAGCAGTGCCGGGTCAAACTCACCCCTCCACTTT.

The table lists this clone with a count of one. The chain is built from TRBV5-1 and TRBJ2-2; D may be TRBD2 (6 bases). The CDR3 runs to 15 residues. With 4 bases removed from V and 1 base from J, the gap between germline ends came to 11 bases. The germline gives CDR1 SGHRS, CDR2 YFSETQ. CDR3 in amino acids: CASSTRLENTGELFF. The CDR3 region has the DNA TGCGCCAGCAGCACAAGACTAGAGAACACCGGGGAGCTGTTTTTT.

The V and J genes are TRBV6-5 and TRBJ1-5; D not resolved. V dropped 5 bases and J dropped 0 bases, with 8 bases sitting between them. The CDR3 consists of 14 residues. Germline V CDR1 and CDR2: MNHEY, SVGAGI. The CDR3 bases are TGTGCCAGCAGTAGTCTCGGTAGCAATCAGCCCCAGCATTTT. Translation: CASSSLGSNQPQHF.

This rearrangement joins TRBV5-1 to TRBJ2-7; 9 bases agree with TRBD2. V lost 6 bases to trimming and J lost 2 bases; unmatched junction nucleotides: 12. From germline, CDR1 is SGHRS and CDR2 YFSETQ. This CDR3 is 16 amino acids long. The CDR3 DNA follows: TGCGCCAGCACCCCGGGTAGCGGGGGCCTAACCTACGAGCAGTACTTC. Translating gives CASTPGSGGLTYEQYF. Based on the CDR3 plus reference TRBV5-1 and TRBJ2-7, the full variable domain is KAGVTQTPRYLIKTRGQQVTLSCSPISGHRSVSWYQQTPGQGLQFLFEYFSETQRNKGNFPGRFSGRQFSNSRSEMNVSTLELGDSALYLCASTPGSGGLTYEQYFGPGTRLTVT.

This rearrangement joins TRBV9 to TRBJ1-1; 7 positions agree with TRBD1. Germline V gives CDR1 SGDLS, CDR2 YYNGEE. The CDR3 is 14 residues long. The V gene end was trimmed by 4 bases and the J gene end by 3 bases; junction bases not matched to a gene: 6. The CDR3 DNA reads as TGTGCCAGCAGCCAATTTCAGGGGGACACTGAAGCTTTCTTT. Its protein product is CASSQFQGDTEAFF.

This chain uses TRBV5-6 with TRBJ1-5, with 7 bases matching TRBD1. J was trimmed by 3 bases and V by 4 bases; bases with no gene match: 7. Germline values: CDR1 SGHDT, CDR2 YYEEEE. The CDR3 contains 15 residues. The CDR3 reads CASSHRQGANQPQHF. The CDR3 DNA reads TGTGCCAGCAGCCACCGACAGGGCGCCAATCAGCCCCAGCATTTT. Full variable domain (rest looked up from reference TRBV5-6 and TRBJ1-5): DAGVTQSPTHLIKTRGQQVTLRCSPKSGHDTVSWYQQALGQGPQFIFQYYEEEERQRGNFPDRFSGHQFPNYSSELNVNALLLGDSALYLCASSHRQGANQPQHFGDGTRLSIL.

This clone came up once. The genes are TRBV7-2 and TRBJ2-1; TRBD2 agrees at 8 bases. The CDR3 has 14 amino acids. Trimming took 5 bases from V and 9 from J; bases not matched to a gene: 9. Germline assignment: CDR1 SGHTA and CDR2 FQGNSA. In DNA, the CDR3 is TGTGCCAGCAGCCTAAATAGCGGGAAGGTTGAGCAGTTCTTC. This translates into CASSLNSGKVEQFF.

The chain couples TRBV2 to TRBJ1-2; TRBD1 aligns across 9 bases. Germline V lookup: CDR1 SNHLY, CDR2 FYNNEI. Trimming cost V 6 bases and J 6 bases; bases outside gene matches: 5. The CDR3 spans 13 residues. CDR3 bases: TGTGCCAGCAGCGACAGGGGGAGTGATGGCTACACCTTC. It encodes CASSDRGSDGYTF.

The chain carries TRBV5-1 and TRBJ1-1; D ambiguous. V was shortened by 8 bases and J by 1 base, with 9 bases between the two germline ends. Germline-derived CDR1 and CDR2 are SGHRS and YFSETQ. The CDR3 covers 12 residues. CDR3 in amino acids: CASTDSNTEAFF. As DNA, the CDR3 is TGCGCCAGTACAGATTCGAACACTGAAGCTTTCTTT. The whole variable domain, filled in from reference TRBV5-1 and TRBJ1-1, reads KAGVTQTPRYLIKTRGQQVTLSCSPISGHRSVSWYQQTPGQGLQFLFEYFSETQRNKGNFPGRFSGRQFSNSRSEMNVSTLELGDSALYLCASTDSNTEAFFGQGTRLTVV.

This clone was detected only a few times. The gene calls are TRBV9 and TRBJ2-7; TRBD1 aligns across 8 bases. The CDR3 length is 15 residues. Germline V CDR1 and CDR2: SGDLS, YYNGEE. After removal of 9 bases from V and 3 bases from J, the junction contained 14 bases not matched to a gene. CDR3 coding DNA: TGTGCCATCTCTTCCTCAGGGGGCGCACTCTACGAGCAGTACTTC. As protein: CAISSSGGALYEQYF.

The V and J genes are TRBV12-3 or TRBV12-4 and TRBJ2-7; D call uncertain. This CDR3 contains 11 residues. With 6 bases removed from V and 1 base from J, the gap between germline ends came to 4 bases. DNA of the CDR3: TGTGCCAGCAGCCAATCCTACGAGCAGTACTTC. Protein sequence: CASSQSYEQYF.

Here the CDR3 reads CAISELAGGFGYGYTF. CDR3 coding DNA: TGTGCCATCAGTGAGTTAGCAGGGGGCTTTGGCTATGGCTACACCTTC. V gene TRBV10-3 combines with J gene TRBJ1-2; 8 nucleotides align to TRBD1. Trimming removed 1 base from V and 4 bases from J; junction bases left unmatched: 8. Germline CDR1 reads ENHRY; CDR2 reads SYGVKD. The CDR3 extends over 16 amino acids.

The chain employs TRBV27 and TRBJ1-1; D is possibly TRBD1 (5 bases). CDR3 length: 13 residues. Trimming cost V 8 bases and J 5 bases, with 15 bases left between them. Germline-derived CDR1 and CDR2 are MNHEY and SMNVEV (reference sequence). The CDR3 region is CASGRGDATEAFF. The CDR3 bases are TGTGCCAGCGGCCGGGGGGACGCGACTGAAGCTTTCTTT.

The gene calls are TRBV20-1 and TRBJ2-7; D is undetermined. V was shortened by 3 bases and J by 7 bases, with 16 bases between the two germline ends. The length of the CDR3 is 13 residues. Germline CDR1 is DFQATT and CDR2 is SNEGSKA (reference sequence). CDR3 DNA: TGCAGTGCTAGTGGACCGCGGCACAAAGAGCAGTACTTC. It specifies CSASGPRHKEQYF.

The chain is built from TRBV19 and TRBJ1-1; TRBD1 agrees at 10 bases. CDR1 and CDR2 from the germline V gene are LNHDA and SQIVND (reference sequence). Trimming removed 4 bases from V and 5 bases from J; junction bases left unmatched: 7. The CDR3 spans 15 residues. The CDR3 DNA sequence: TGTGCCAGTAGTAAATTAGGACAGGGGGGAACTGAAGCTTTCTTT. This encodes CASSKLGQGGTEAFF.

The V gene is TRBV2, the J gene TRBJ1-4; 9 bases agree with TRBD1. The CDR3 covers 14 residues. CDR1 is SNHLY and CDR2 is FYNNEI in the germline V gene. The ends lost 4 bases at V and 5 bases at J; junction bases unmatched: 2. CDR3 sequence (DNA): TGTGCCAGCAGTGTTGACAGGGGGAATGAAAAACTGTTTTTT. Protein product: CASSVDRGNEKLFF.

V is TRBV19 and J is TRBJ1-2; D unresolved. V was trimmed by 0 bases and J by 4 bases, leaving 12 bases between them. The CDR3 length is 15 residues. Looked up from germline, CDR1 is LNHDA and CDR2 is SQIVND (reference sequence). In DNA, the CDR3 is TGTGCCAGTAGTATAGATCTGGGCAGATTCTATGGCTACACCTTC. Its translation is CASSIDLGRFYGYTF.

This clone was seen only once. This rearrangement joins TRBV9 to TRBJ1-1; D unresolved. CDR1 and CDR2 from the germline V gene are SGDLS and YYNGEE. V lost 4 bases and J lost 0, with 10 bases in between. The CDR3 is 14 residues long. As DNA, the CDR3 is TGTGCCAGCAGCCCTAGGTTAATGAACACTGAAGCTTTCTTT. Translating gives CASSPRLMNTEAFF.